This record looks at one T cell receptor (beta chain) sequence and its context. Antigen specificity is unknown. This sample is part of a study of PD-L1 blockade in urothelial cancer. Overall study context: At 6 weeks and at 3 weeks (second dose) after treatment start, blood was analyzed. Median blood clonality was around 0.074, with under 100,000 unique TCRs.

CDR1 MNHNY and CDR2 SVGAGI come from the germline V gene (reference sequence). Trimming stripped 6 bases from V and 4 bases from J, with 18 bases between. This CDR3 is built from 15 residues. Study-wide results and caveats: Patients with durable benefit had greater blood expansion of tumor-associated TCR clones 3 weeks into treatment.

The method was immunoSEQ multiplex PCR; TCRdb's version includes in-frame clones alone and lacks a portion of them. The sample lists approximately 88,000 clones; 84% were seen once. As to time point: pretreatment peripheral blood. The source was PBMCs, collected around atezolizumab (anti-PD-L1) treatment. This rearrangement joins TRBV6-6 to TRBJ1-2; TRBD1 might be the D (6 bases). The receptor comes from a man aged 60-69 years with urothelial cancer. CDR3 DNA: TGTGCCAGCAGCCCCGAGGGGGTGAAGGGCTATGGCTACACCTTC. Its protein product is CASSPEGVKGYGYTF.